This T cell receptor (beta chain) emerged from a study of vaccination and CD4 T cells after COVID-19. Study-wide points: The median number of SARS-CoV-2-reactive clonotypes increased from around 21 to 38, a change that did not reach significance.

Of note for this clonotype: The antigen is not known.

The treatment is: approximately 9-day PBMC culture with coronavirus spike peptide pools or control peptides (ViraFEST assay). All positive PCR tests were dated between March and December 2020, predating US Alpha, Beta and Delta variants. The V end was cut by 7 bases, the J end by 4 bases, with 11 bases between. Germline CDR1 KGHDR, CDR2 SFDVKD. This CDR3 is 13 amino acids long. CD4+ T cells that had been cultured provided DNA sequenced with the Oncomine TCR Beta short-read assay. TCRdb re-derived calls from the PCR reads in MiXCR, one entry per CDR3 protein. The table includes more than 15,000 distinct CDR3 sequences, approximately 54% detected once.

This sequence joins TRBV24-1 and TRBJ2-3; D unresolved. The sample was CD4+ T cells from blood, cultured in vitro. This TCR came from a human donor who had recovered from COVID-19. The CDR3, as DNA: TGTGCCACCAGCCTCCCCCCCGCAGATACGCAGTATTTT. Protein: CATSLPPADTQYF.